This TCR beta chain was captured by sequencing in a study of tumor-infiltrating lymphocytes in localized non-small cell lung cancer. Study-level information: From each patient, both tumor and uninvolved lung, non-adjacent to tumor, were sampled. Regarding the study as a whole: TCR sequencing covered a subset of patients with enough tissue.

As to this clone: The antigen is undetermined.

Per germline, CDR1 SGHRS and CDR2 YFSETQ. V was pared by 4 bases and J by 3 bases, with 28 bases between. This CDR3 has 19 amino acids. The repertoire was sequenced with immunoSEQ multiplex PCR; TCRdb's copy has only in-frame clones and lacks some. The sample has 11,000 or so clones, less than 75% seen once. The gene calls are TRBV5-1 and TRBJ2-5, with D perhaps assigned TRBD1 or TRBD2 (6 bases each). Sequenced sample: uninvolved lung tissue not adjacent to the tumor. The TCR sequence derives from a human donor with non-small cell lung cancer. CDR3 loop: CASSPQVPVRGRGEETQYF. The CDR3, as DNA: TGCGCCAGCAGCCCCCAGGTCCCGGTACGGGGTAGGGGGGAAGAGACCCAGTACTTC.